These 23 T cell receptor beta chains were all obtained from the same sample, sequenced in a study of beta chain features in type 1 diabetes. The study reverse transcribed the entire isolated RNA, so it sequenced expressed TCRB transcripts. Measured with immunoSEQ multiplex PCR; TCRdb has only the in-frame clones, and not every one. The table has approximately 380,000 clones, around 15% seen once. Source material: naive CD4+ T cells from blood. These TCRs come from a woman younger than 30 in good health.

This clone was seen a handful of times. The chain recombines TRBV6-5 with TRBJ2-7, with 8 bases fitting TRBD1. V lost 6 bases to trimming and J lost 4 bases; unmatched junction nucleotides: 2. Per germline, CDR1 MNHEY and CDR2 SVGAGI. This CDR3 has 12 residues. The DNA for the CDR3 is TGTGCCAGCAGAAACAGGGGGTACGAGCAGTACTTC. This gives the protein CASRNRGYEQYF.

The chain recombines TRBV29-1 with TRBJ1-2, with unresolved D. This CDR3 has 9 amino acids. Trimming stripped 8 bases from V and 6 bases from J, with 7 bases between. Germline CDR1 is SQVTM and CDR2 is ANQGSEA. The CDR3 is CSTEDGYTF. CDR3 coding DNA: TGCAGCACAGAAGATGGCTACACCTTC.

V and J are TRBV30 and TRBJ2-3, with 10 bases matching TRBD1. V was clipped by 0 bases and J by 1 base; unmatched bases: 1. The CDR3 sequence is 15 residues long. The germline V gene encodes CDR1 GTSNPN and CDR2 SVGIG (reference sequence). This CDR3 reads CAWSVGTGGTDTQYF. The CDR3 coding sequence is TGTGCCTGGAGTGTAGGGACAGGGGGCACAGATACGCAGTATTTT.

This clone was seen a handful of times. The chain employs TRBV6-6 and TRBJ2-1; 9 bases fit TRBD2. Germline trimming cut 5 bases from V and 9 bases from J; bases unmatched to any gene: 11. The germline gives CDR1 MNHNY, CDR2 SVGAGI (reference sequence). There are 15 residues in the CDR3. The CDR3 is CASSRSGGRAGEQFF. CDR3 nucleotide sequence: TGTGCCAGCAGTCGCTCTGGCGGGAGGGCCGGTGAGCAGTTCTTC.

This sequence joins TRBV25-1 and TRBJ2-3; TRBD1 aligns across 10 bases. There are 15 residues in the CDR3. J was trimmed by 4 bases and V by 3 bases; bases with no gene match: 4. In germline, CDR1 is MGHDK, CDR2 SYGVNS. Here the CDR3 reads CASSDRDRGADTQYF. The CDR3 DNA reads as TGTGCCAGCAGTGACCGGGACAGGGGTGCAGATACGCAGTATTTT.

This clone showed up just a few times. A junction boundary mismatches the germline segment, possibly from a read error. For the CDR3, the DNA is TGTGCCAGCGGGGAGACTACCCCCAGGAGAGCGGGATTC. It translates to CASGETTPRRAGF. This rearrangement joins TRBV2 to TRBJ2-7, with 7 bases lining up with TRBD2. The germline CDR1 and CDR2 sequences are SNHLY and FYNNEI. This CDR3 has 13 amino acids.

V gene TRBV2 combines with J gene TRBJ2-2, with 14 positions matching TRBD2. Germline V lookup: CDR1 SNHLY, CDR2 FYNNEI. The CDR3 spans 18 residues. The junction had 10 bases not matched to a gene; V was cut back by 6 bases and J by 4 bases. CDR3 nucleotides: TGTGCCAGCAGGATACCGGGACTAGCGGGAGTGGTCACCGGGGAGCTGTTTTTT. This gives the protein CASRIPGLAGVVTGELFF. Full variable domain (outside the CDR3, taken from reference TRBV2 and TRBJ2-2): EPEVTQTPSHQVTQMGQEVILRCVPISNHLYFYWYRQILGQKVEFLVSFYNNEISEKSEIFDDQFSVERPDGSNFTLKIRSTKLEDSAMYFCASRIPGLAGVVTGELFFGEGSRLTVL.

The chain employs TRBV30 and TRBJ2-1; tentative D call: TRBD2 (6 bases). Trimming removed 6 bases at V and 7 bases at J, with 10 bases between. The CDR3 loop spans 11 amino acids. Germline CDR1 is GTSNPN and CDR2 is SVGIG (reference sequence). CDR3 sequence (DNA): TGTGCCTGTCTTGGGGGGAATGAGCAGTTCTTC. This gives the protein CACLGGNEQFF.

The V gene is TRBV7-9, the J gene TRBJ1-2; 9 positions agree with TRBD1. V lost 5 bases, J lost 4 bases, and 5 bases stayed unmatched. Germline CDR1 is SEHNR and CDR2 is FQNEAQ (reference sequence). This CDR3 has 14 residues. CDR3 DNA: TGTGCCAGCAGCGTACAGGGGGCTGGCTATGGCTACACCTTC. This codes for CASSVQGAGYGYTF.

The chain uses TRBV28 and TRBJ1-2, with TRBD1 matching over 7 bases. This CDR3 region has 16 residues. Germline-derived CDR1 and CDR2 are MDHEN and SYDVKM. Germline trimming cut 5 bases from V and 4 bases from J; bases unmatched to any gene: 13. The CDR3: CASSLQSTGEVYGYTF. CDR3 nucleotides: TGTGCCAGCAGTCTCCAATCAACAGGGGAGGTCTATGGCTACACCTTC.

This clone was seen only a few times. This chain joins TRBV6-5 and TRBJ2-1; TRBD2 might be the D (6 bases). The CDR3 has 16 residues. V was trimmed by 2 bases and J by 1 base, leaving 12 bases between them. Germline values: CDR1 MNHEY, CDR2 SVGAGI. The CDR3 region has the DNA TGTGCCAGCAGTTACAACGGGAGAGGGTCCTACAATGAGCAGTTCTTC. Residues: CASSYNGRGSYNEQFF.

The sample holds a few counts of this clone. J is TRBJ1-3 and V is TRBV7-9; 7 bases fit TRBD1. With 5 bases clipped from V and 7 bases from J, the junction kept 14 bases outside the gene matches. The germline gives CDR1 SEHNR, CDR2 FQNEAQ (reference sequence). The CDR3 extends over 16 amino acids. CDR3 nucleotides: TGTGCCAGCAGCACCGTGGCAACCGGGACAGTTAACACCATATATTTT. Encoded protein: CASSTVATGTVNTIYF. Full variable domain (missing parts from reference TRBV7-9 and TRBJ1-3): DTGVSQNPRHKITKRGQNVTFRCDPISEHNRLYWYRQTLGQGPEFLTYFQNEAQLEKSRLLSDRFSAERPKGSFSTLEIQRTEQGDSAMYLCASSTVATGTVNTIYFGEGSWLTVV.

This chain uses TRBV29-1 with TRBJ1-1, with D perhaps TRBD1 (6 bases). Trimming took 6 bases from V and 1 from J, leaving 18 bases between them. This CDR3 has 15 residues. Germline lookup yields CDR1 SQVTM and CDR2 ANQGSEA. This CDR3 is CSVPLGGGSNTEAFF. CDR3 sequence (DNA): TGCAGCGTCCCACTAGGGGGAGGGTCGAACACTGAAGCTTTCTTT.

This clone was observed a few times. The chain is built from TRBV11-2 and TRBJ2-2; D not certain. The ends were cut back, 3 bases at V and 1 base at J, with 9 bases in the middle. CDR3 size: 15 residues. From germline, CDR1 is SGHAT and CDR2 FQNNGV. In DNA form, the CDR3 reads TGTGCCAGCAGCTTGAGACTGCGGAACACCGGGGAGCTGTTTTTT. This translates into CASSLRLRNTGELFF. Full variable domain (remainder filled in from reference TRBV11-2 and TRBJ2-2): EAGVAQSPRYKIIEKRQSVAFWCNPISGHATLYWYQQILGQGPKLLIQFQNNGVVDDSQLPKDRFSAERLKGVDSTLKIQPAKLEDSAVYLCASSLRLRNTGELFFGEGSRLTVL.

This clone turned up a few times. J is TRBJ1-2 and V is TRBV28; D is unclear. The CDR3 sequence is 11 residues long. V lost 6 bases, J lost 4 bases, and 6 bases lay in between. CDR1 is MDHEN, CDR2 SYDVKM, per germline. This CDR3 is CASRSGYGYTF. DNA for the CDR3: TGTGCCAGCAGGTCGGGCTATGGCTACACCTTC.

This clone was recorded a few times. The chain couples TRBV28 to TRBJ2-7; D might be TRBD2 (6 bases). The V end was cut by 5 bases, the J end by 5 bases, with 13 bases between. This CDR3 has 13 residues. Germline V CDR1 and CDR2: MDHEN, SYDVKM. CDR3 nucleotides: TGTGCCAGCAGTGGCGGGAACGGGAACGAGCAGTACTTC. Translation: CASSGGNGNEQYF.

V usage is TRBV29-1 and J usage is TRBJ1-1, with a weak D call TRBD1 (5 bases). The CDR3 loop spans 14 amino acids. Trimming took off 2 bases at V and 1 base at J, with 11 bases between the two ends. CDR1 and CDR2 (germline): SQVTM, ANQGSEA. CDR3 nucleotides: TGCAGCGTTGAAACGGGTCAGGGGAACACTGAAGCTTTCTTT. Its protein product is CSVETGQGNTEAFF.

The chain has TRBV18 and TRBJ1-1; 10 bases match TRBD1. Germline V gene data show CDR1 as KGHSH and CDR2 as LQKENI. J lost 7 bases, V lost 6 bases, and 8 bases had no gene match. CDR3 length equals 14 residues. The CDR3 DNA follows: TGTGCCAGCTCCCCGACAGGGGGCCTGGGTGAAGCTTTCTTT. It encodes CASSPTGGLGEAFF.

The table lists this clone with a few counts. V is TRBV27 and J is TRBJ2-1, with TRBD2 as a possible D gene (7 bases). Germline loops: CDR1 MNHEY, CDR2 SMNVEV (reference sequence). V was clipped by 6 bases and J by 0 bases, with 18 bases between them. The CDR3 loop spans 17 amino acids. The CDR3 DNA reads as TGTGCCAGCAGGGACCTCGGGGGGCCCAACTCCTACAATGAGCAGTTCTTC. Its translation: CASRDLGGPNSYNEQFF.

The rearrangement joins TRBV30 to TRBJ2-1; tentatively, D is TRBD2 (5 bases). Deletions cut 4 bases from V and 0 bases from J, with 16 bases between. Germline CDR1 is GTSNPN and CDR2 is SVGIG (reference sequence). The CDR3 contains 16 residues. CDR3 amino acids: CAWKRASGSSYNEQFF. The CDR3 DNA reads TGTGCCTGGAAACGGGCGAGTGGGAGCTCCTACAATGAGCAGTTCTTC.

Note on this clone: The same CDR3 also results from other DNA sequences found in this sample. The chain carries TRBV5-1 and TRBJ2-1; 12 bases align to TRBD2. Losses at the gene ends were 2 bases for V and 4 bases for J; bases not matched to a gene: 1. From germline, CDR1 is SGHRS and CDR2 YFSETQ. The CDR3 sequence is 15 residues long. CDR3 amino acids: CASSLGTSGYNEQFF. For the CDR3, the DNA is TGCGCCAGCAGCTTAGGGACTAGCGGGTACAATGAGCAGTTCTTC.

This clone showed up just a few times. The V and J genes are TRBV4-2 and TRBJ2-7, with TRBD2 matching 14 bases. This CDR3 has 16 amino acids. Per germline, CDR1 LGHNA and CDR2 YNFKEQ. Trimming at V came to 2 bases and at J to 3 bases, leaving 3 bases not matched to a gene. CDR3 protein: CASSQPGTSGSYEQYF. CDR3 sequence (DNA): TGTGCCAGCAGCCAACCCGGGACTAGCGGGAGCTACGAGCAGTACTTC.

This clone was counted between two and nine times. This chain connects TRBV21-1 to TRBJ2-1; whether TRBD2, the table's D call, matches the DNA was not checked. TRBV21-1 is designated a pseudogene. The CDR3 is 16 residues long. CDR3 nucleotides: TGTGCCAGCAGCAAAGGGGGCGGGAGTTCATACAATGAGCAGTTCTTC. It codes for CASSKGGGSSYNEQFF.